A single sample gave rise to the 8 T cell receptor beta chains below, sequenced in a study of CD8+CD57+ T cells in acquired aplastic anemia. The use of genomic DNA as template underpinned the TCR beta VDJ and CDR3 profiling. A single record per CDR3 protein comes from TCRdb applying MiXCR to the reads. The sample lists 350,000 to 450,000 distinct CDR3 sequences; 65% to 80% were seen once. The specimen was sorted CD4+, CD8+, or CD8+CD57+ T cells (not recorded which) from PBMCs. The receptors were gathered from a human donor in good health, serving as a control.

The rearrangement joins TRBV2 to TRBJ1-1, with a weak D call TRBD1 (6 bases). Germline V gene lookup returns CDR1 SNHLY and CDR2 FYNNEI. V dropped 7 bases and J dropped 4 bases, with 22 bases sitting between them. This CDR3 comprises 16 residues. CDR3: CASTSVGSGVITEAFF. The CDR3 DNA is TGTGCCAGCACCAGCGTAGGGTCAGGGGTGATCACTGAAGCTTTCTTT.

CDR3 loop: CAISDRGRGYEKLFF. In nucleotides, the CDR3 is TGTGCCATCAGTGATCGGGGCAGGGGGTATGAAAAACTGTTTTTT. The chain has TRBV10-3 and TRBJ1-4; 7 bases fit TRBD1. The length of the CDR3 is 15 residues. Germline CDR1 and CDR2: ENHRY and SYGVKD. J was trimmed by 6 bases and V by 3 bases; bases with no gene match: 7.

This clonotype has just a few counts. The chain links TRBV29-1 to TRBJ1-2; 10 bases match TRBD1. After removal of 3 bases from V and 12 bases from J, the junction contained 10 bases not matched to a gene. Germline CDR1 reads SQVTM; CDR2 reads ANQGSEA. There are 13 residues in the CDR3. The CDR3 sequence: CSVELGQGTGNTF. In DNA, the CDR3 is TGCAGCGTTGAGCTGGGACAGGGGACTGGAAACACCTTC.

Concerning this clonotype: Possible read error: a much larger clone is one base away. This CDR3 is missing its conserved last phenylalanine or tryptophan, likely due to a read error. The J gene is TRBJ2-7, the V gene TRBV30; 7 positions agree with TRBD1. This CDR3 has 13 amino acids. CDR1 and CDR2 (germline): GTSNPN, SVGIG (reference sequence). CDR3 loop: CAWVGTANYEQYL. CDR3 DNA sequence: TGTGCTTGGGTAGGGACAGCCAACTACGAGCAGTACCTC.

The chain recombines TRBV19 with TRBJ1-6; 7 nucleotides line up with TRBD1. The CDR3 sequence is 15 residues long. CDR1 and CDR2 (germline): LNHDA, SQIVND (reference sequence). V dropped 7 bases and J dropped 9; count of bases not matched to a gene: 12. This chain's CDR3 is CASTLSQGSLSPLHF. CDR3 in DNA: TGTGCCAGTACCCTCTCACAGGGGTCACTTTCACCCCTCCACTTT.

The chain is built from TRBV7-2 and TRBJ2-3; D is perhaps TRBD1 (5 bases). This CDR3 comprises 11 residues. Germline V gives CDR1 SGHTA, CDR2 FQGNSA. V shed 6 bases and J shed 14 bases, with 15 bases lying between them. The CDR3 loop reads CASRIGDSRYF. The CDR3 nucleotides read TGTGCCAGCAGGATAGGGGATTCGCGGTATTTT. The variable domain in full, with the rest retrieved from reference TRBV7-2 and TRBJ2-3, is GAGVSQSPSNKVTEKGKDVELRCDPISGHTALYWYRQSLGQGLEFLIYFQGNSAPDKSGLPSDRFSAERTGGSVSTLTIQRTQQEDSAVYLCASRIGDSRYFGPGTRLTVL.

This clonotype has ten or more counts. The V gene is TRBV12-3 or TRBV12-4, the J gene TRBJ1-1; 7 bases align to TRBD1. With V trimmed by 6 bases and J by 5 bases, 9 bases remained unmatched. The CDR3 covers 14 residues. CDR3 nucleotides: TGTGCCAGCAGCATCAAGTTGGACAGGACTGAAGCTTTCTTT. Encoded protein: CASSIKLDRTEAFF.

Concerning this clonotype: This could be a read error, since a much larger clone is one nucleotide away. CDR3 residues: CASGSGTEQEIQYF. DNA for the CDR3: TGTGCTAGTGGTTCCGGGACAGAACAAGAGATCCAGTACTTC. The gene calls are TRBV12-3 or TRBV12-4 and TRBJ2-5, with 7 nucleotides matching TRBD1. CDR3 length equals 14 residues.